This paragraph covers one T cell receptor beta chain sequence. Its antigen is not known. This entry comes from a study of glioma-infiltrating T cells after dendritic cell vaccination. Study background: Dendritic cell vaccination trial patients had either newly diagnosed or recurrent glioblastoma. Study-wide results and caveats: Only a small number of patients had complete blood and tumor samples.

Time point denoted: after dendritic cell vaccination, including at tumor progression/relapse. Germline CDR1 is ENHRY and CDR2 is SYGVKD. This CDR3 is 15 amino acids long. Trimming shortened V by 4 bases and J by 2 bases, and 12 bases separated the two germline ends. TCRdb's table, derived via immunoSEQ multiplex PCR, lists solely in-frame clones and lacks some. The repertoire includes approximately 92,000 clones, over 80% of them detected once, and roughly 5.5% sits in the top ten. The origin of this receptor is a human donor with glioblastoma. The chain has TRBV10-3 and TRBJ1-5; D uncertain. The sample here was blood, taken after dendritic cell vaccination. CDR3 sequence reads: CAISGQPRGNQPQHF. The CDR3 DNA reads TGTGCCATCAGTGGGCAGCCCCGGGGCAATCAGCCCCAGCATTTT.